The clone carrying this T cell receptor (beta chain) has at least ten counts. Its antigen remains unidentified. What was amplified from RNA transcripts were TCR beta CDR3 regions. The HTBI primer set served for first-round RT-PCR of the TCR CDR3. TCRdb independently ran MiXCR on the multiplex PCR reads; one entry per CDR3 protein. The repertoire holds under 750,000 distinct CDR3 sequences, with around a sixth as singletons. Used for diagnoses were clinical symptoms, serum thyroxine and TRAb, thyroid ultrasound and orbital computed tomography. The sample originates from a study of T cells in Graves' hyperthyroidism and ophthalmopathy. General observations from the study: Classification by a 13 V-J model distinguished ophthalmopathy from stable hyperthyroidism.

This receptor was obtained from a woman between 50 and 59 years old with Graves' hyperthyroidism that later progressed to Graves' ophthalmopathy. Sequenced: blood.

The CDR3 sequence is CASSPTGRGNQPQHF. Written as DNA, the CDR3 is TGTGCCAGCAGCCCGACAGGGCGCGGGAATCAGCCCCAGCATTTT. The chain employs TRBV7-9 and TRBJ1-5; 7 nucleotides match TRBD1. J lost 4 bases, V lost 5 bases, and 8 bases had no gene match. The CDR3 runs 15 residues. Per the germline V gene, CDR1 is SEHNR and CDR2 is FQNEAQ (reference sequence). The full variable domain, in which reference TRBV7-9 and TRBJ1-5 provide the parts outside the CDR3, is DTGVSQNPRHKITKRGQNVTFRCDPISEHNRLYWYRQTLGQGPEFLTYFQNEAQLEKSRLLSDRFSAERPKGSFSTLEIQRTEQGDSAMYLCASSPTGRGNQPQHFGDGTRLSIL.